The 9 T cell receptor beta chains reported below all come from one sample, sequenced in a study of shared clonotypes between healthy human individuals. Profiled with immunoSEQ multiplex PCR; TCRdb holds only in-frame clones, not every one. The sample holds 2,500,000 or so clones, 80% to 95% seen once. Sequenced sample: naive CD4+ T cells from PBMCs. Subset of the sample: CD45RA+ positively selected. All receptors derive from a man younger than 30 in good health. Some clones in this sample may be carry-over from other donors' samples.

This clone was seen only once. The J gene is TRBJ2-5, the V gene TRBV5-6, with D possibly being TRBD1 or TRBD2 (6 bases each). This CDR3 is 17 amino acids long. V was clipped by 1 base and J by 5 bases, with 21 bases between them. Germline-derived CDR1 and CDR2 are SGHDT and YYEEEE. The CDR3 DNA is TGTGCCAGCAGCTTGTATGCGGGACCGGGGGCGCACGAGACCCAGTACTTC. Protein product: CASSLYAGPGAHETQYF.

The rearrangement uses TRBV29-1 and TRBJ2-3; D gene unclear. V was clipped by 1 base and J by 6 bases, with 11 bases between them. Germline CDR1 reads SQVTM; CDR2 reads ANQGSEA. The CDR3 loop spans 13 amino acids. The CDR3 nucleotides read TGCAGCGTTGAAGGTCCCCAATCGGATACGCAGTATTTT. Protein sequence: CSVEGPQSDTQYF.

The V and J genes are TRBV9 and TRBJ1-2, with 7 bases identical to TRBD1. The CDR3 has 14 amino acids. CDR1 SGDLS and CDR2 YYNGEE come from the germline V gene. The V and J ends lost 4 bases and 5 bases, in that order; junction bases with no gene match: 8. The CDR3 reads CASSSRDSRYGYTF. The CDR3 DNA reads TGTGCCAGCAGCTCAAGGGACAGTCGATATGGCTACACCTTC.

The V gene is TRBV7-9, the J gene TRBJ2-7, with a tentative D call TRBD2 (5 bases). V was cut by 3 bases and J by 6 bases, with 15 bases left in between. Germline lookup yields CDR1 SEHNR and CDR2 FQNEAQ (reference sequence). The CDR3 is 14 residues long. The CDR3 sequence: CASSFGSGMSEQYF. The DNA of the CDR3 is TGTGCCAGCAGCTTCGGTTCCGGGATGAGCGAGCAGTACTTC. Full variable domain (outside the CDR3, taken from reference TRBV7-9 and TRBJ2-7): DTGVSQNPRHKITKRGQNVTFRCDPISEHNRLYWYRQTLGQGPEFLTYFQNEAQLEKSRLLSDRFSAERPKGSFSTLEIQRTEQGDSAMYLCASSFGSGMSEQYFGPGTRLTVT.

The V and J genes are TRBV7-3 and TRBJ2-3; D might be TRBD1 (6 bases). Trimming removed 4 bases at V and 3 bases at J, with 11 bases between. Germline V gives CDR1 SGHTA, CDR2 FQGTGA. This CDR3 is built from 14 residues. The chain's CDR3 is CASSSTRGTDTQYF. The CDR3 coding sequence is TGTGCCAGCAGCTCGACCAGGGGAACAGATACGCAGTATTTT.

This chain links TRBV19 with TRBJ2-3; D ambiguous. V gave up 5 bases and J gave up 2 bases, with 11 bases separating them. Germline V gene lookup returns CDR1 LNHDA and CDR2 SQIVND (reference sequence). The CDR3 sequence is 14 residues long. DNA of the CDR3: TGTGCCAGTAGTGTATATTCGATCACAGATACGCAGTATTTT. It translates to CASSVYSITDTQYF.

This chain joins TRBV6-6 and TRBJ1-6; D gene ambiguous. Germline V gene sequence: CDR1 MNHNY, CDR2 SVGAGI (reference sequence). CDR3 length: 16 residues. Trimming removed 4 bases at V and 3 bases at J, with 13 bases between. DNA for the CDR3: TGTGCCAGCAGTTCCCTAGCGAAACGCTATAATTCACCCCTCCACTTT. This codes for CASSSLAKRYNSPLHF.

The CDR3 DNA reads TGTGCCAGCAACCAGGTCCCCCTACCTGAGCAGTTCTTC. Amino acid sequence: CASNQVPLPEQFF. The rearrangement joins TRBV5-5 to TRBJ2-1; D uncertain. This CDR3 region has 13 residues. Germline V gene data show CDR1 as SGHKS and CDR2 as YYEKEE (reference sequence). With 6 bases removed from V and 9 bases from J, the gap between germline ends came to 16 bases.

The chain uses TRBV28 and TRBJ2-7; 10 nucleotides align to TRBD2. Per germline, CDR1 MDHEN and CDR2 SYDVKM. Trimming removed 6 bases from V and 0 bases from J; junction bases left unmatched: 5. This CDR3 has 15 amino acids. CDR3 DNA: TGTGCCAGCAGCCGTAGCGGGAGGACCTCCTACGAGCAGTACTTC. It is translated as CASSRSGRTSYEQYF. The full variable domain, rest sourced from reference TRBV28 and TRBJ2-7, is DVKVTQSSRYLVKRTGEKVFLECVQDMDHENMFWYRQDPGLGLRLIYFSYDVKMKEKGDIPEGYSVSREKKERFSLILESASTNQTSMYLCASSRSGRTSYEQYFGPGTRLTVT.